The 15 T cell receptor beta chains presented below share a single source sample, sequenced in a study of radiotherapy plus CTLA-4 blockade in lung cancer. Clones were read by immunoSEQ multiplex PCR, and TCRdb kept only the in-frame ones, dropping some. The data show 65,000 to 95,000 clones, about nine tenths seen once. The sample was peripheral blood, taken from a patient treated with radiotherapy plus ipilimumab. The receptors were sampled from a human donor with non-small cell lung cancer that progressed on radiotherapy plus ipilimumab.

The chain links TRBV5-6 to TRBJ2-1; a possible D gene is TRBD2 (6 bases). Trimming stripped 2 bases from V and 1 base from J, with 13 bases between. This CDR3 is built from 16 residues. Germline lookup yields CDR1 SGHDT and CDR2 YYEEEE. CDR3 amino acids: CASSFRRVYSYNEQFF. The DNA for the CDR3 is TGTGCCAGCAGCTTCAGGAGGGTCTATTCCTACAATGAGCAGTTCTTC. The full variable domain, with the rest looked up from reference TRBV5-6 and TRBJ2-1, is DAGVTQSPTHLIKTRGQQVTLRCSPKSGHDTVSWYQQALGQGPQFIFQYYEEEERQRGNFPDRFSGHQFPNYSSELNVNALLLGDSALYLCASSFRRVYSYNEQFFGPGTRLTVL.

This clone was picked up one time. The V call is TRBV19, the J call TRBJ1-3; tentatively, D is TRBD1 (5 bases). The CDR3 loop spans 17 amino acids. Germline-derived CDR1 and CDR2 are LNHDA and SQIVND (reference sequence). V lost 6 bases and J lost 4, with 22 bases in between. CDR3 sequence (DNA): TGTGCCAGTAGCCATATTATCTTCGGGGGAAGAGGAAACACCATATATTTT. Encoded protein: CASSHIIFGGRGNTIYF.

The genes are TRBV6-1 and TRBJ2-1; D not resolved. The V gene lost 5 bases and the J gene lost 8 bases, with 13 bases spanning the gap. Germline values: CDR1 MNHNS, CDR2 SASEGT. The CDR3 runs 13 residues. The CDR3 here is CASSPRVGYEQFF. The CDR3 region has the DNA TGTGCCAGCAGTCCACGTGTCGGCTATGAGCAGTTCTTC.

The chain employs TRBV19 and TRBJ2-5, with 9 bases fitting TRBD2. V gave up 6 bases and J gave up 2 bases; unmatched junction bases: 13. This CDR3 spans 17 amino acids. CDR1 is LNHDA, CDR2 SQIVND, per germline (reference sequence). CDR3 bases: TGTGCCAGTAGCAGACGACTAGCGGAAAGGAATCAAGAGACCCAGTACTTC. Amino acids: CASSRRLAERNQETQYF.

The chain links TRBV28 to TRBJ2-7; 10 bases align to TRBD1. The CDR3 extends over 13 amino acids. With 8 bases clipped from V and 4 bases from J, the junction kept 5 bases outside the gene matches. The V gene's germline CDR1 is MDHEN and CDR2 SYDVKM. The CDR3 DNA reads as TGTGCCAGCGGAACGGGACAGGGGTACGAGCAGTACTTC. Residues: CASGTGQGYEQYF.

The rearrangement joins TRBV27 to TRBJ1-4, with TRBD1 matching over 11 bases. CDR3 length: 18 residues. Germline trimming cut 3 bases from V and 8 bases from J; bases unmatched to any gene: 14. Looked up from germline, CDR1 is MNHEY and CDR2 is SMNVEV (reference sequence). The CDR3 protein is CASSFLSTWTGGLEKLFF. CDR3 nucleotide sequence: TGTGCCAGCAGTTTCTTATCTACGTGGACAGGGGGCTTGGAAAAACTGTTTTTT.

V and J are TRBV5-1 and TRBJ1-2; the match to TRBD1 covers 9 bases. The length of the CDR3 is 16 residues. CDR1 is SGHRS and CDR2 is YFSETQ in the germline V gene. V was pared by 4 bases and J by 4 bases, with 11 bases of the junction left unmatched. CDR3 loop: CASSDDRDRVIYGYTF. CDR3 coding DNA: TGCGCCAGCAGCGACGACCGGGACAGGGTTATCTATGGCTACACCTTC.

The rearrangement joins TRBV5-4 to TRBJ2-3; TRBD1 agrees at 9 bases. The CDR3 spans 15 residues. Germline V gene sequence: CDR1 SGHNT, CDR2 YYREEE (reference sequence). With 4 bases clipped from V and 2 bases from J, the junction kept 5 bases outside the gene matches. The CDR3 DNA sequence: TGTGCCAGCAGCACCCGGGACAGGGACACAGATACGCAGTATTTT. Residues: CASSTRDRDTDTQYF.

This chain joins TRBV28 and TRBJ1-5; 10 bases line up with TRBD1. V shed 6 bases, J shed 1 base, and the junction held 6 bases outside the gene matches. The germline V gene has CDR1 MDHEN and CDR2 SYDVKM. This CDR3 contains 16 residues. CDR3 region: CASSLRTGGSNQPQHF. CDR3 DNA sequence: TGTGCCAGCAGCCTTCGGACAGGGGGAAGCAATCAGCCCCAGCATTTT.

This clone was counted between two and nine times. The chain links TRBV28 to TRBJ1-1, with D possibly matching TRBD1 (5 bases). The CDR3 spans 14 residues. Germline V lookup: CDR1 MDHEN, CDR2 SYDVKM. V was trimmed by 1 base and J by 7 bases, leaving 13 bases between them. In nucleotides, the CDR3 is TGTGCCAGCAGTTTATCTCGGGGGAAGAATGAAGCTTTCTTT. As protein: CASSLSRGKNEAFF.

The rearrangement uses TRBV9 and TRBJ2-7; maybe TRBD1 (6 bases). There are 14 residues in the CDR3. CDR1 and CDR2 (germline): SGDLS, YYNGEE. The V end was cut by 0 bases, the J end by 3 bases, with 10 bases between. CDR3 in DNA: TGTGCCAGCAGCGTAGAACAGGGCGGCTACGAGCAGTACTTC. Translated, it gives CASSVEQGGYEQYF.

This sequence joins TRBV28 and TRBJ2-5; 9 bases fit TRBD1. Germline V gene sequence: CDR1 MDHEN, CDR2 SYDVKM. The CDR3 totals 14 residues. The ends lost 4 bases at V and 5 bases at J; junction bases unmatched: 5. In DNA, the CDR3 is TGTGCCAGCAGTTCCGGACAGGGGCGTGAGACCCAGTACTTC. As protein: CASSSGQGRETQYF.

V is TRBV9 and J is TRBJ2-3; D gene unclear. The CDR3 loop spans 13 amino acids. Trimming shortened V by 3 bases and J by 8 bases, and 13 bases separated the two germline ends. Germline V gene lookup returns CDR1 SGDLS and CDR2 YYNGEE. As DNA, the CDR3 is TGTGCCAGCAGCGCTGCGGCTGGGCCTACGCAGTATTTT. Residues: CASSAAAGPTQYF.

This sequence joins TRBV5-6 and TRBJ2-5; D is possibly TRBD2 (5 bases). Looked up from germline, CDR1 is SGHDT and CDR2 is YYEEEE. V lost 0 bases to trimming and J lost 5 bases, with 11 bases between them. CDR3 length: 14 amino acids. The CDR3 DNA follows: TGTGCCAGCAGCTTGGGAGGGTCCGGGGAGACCCAGTACTTC. This codes for CASSLGGSGETQYF.

This rearrangement joins TRBV11-2 to TRBJ2-1; D call uncertain. V lost 6 bases to trimming and J lost 7 bases, with 13 bases between them. The V gene's germline CDR1 is SGHAT and CDR2 FQNNGV. This CDR3 comprises 13 residues. DNA of the CDR3: TGTGCCAGCAGTTTTGGGGTTCGAAATGAGCAGTTCTTC. Translation gives CASSFGVRNEQFF. The complete variable domain, with remaining parts taken from reference TRBV11-2 and TRBJ2-1, reads EAGVAQSPRYKIIEKRQSVAFWCNPISGHATLYWYQQILGQGPKLLIQFQNNGVVDDSQLPKDRFSAERLKGVDSTLKIQPAKLEDSAVYLCASSFGVRNEQFFGPGTRLTVL.